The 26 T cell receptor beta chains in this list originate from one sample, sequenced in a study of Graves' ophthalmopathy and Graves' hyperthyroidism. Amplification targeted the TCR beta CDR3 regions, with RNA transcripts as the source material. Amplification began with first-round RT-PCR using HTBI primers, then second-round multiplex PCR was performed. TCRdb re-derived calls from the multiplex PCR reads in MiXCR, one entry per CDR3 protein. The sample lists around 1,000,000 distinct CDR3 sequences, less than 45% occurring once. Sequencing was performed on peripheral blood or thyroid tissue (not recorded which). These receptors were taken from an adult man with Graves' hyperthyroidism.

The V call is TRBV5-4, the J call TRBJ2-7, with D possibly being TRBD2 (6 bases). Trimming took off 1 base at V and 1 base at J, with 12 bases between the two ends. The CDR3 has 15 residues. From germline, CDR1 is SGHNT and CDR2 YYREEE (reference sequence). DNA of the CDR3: TGTGCCAGCAGCTTGCATGCCAGCGGGTCCTACGAGCAGTACTTC. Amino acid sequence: CASSLHASGSYEQYF.

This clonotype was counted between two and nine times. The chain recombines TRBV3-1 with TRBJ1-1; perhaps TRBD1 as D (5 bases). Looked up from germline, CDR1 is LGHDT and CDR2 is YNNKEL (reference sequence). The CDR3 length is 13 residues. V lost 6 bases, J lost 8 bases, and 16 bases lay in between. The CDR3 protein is CASSRTGLTEAFF. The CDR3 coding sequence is TGTGCCAGCAGTCGCACAGGTTTGACCGAAGCTTTCTTT.

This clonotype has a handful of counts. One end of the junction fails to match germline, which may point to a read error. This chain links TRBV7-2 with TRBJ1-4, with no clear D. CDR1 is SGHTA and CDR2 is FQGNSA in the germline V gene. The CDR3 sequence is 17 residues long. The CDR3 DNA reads TGTGCCAGCAGTTTAGGTGGCCCGAGTGGTAATAATGAAAAACTGTTTTTT. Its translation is CASSLGGPSGNNEKLFF.

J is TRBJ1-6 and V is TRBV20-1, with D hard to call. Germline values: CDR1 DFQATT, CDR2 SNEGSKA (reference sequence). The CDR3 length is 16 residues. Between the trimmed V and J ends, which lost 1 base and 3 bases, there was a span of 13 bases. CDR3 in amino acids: CSARGGGRSYNSPLHF. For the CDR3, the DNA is TGCAGTGCTAGAGGTGGTGGCAGAAGCTATAATTCACCCCTCCACTTT.

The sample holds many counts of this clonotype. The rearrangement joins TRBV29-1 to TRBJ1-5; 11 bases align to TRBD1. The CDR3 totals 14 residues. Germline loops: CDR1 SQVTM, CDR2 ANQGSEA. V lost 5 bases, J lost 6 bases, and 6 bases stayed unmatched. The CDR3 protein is CSVRTGGAGQPQHF. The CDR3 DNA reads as TGCAGCGTTAGGACAGGGGGCGCCGGTCAGCCCCAGCATTTT.

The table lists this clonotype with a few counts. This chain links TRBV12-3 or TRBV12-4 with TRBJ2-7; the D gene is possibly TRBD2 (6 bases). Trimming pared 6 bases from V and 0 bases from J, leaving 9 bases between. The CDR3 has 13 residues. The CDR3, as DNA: TGTGCCAGCAGACAGGACTACTCCTACGAGCAGTACTTC. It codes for CASRQDYSYEQYF.

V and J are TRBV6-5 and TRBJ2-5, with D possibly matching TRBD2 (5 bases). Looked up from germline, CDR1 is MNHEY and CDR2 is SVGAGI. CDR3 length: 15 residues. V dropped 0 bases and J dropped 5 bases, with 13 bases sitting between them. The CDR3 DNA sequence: TGTGCCAGCAGTTACTCGGTCGGGCGGAGGGAGACCCAGTACTTC. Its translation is CASSYSVGRRETQYF.

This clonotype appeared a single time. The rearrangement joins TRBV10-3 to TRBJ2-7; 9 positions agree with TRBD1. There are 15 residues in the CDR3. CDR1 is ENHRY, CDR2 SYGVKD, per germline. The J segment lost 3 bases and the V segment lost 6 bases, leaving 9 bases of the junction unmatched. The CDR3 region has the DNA TGTGCCATCAGGGGGGACAGGGAGGTTCTCTACGAGCAGTACTTC. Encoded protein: CAIRGDREVLYEQYF.

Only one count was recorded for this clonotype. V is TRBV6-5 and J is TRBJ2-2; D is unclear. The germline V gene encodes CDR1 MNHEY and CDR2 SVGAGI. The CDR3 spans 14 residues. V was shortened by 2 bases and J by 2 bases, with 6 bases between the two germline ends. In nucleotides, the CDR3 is TGTGCCAGCAGTTACGAGACTAACACCGGGGAGCTGTTTTTT. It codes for CASSYETNTGELFF.

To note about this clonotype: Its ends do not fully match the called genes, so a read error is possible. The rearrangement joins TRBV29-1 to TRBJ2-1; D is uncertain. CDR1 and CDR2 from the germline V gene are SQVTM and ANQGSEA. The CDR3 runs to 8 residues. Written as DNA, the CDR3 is TGCAGCGTTGAAATGGGTCTCTTC. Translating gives CSVEMGLF.

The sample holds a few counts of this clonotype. This CDR3 reads CSVAGTGSYEQYF. In DNA, the CDR3 is TGCAGCGTCGCCGGGACAGGGTCCTACGAGCAGTACTTC. The chain uses TRBV29-1 and TRBJ2-7; the match to TRBD1 covers 9 bases. Germline-derived CDR1 and CDR2 are SQVTM and ANQGSEA. The trim removed 6 bases at V and 1 base at J, leaving 4 bases unmatched. This CDR3 contains 13 residues.

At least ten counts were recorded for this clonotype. The CDR3 coding sequence is TGCGCCAGCAGCTTGGCACTTGAGGAGCAGTACTTC. The encoded protein is CASSLALEEQYF. The chain carries TRBV5-1 and TRBJ2-7; no clear D. Per germline, CDR1 SGHRS and CDR2 YFSETQ. Trimming took off 0 bases at V and 7 bases at J, with 8 bases between the two ends. This CDR3 region has 12 residues.

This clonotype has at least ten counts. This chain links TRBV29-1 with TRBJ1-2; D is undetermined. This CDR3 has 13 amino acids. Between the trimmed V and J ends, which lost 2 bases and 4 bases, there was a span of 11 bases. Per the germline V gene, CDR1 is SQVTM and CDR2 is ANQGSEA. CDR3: CSVETGIGYGYTF. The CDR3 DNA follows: TGCAGCGTTGAAACGGGGATAGGCTATGGCTACACCTTC.

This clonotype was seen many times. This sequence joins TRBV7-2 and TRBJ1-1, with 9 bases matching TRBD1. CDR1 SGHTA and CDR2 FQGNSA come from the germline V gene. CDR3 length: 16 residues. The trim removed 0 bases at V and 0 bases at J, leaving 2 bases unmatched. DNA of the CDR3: TGTGCCAGCAGCTTAGCTCGGGACAGGGTGAACACTGAAGCTTTCTTT. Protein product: CASSLARDRVNTEAFF. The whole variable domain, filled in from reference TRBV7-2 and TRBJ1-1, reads GAGVSQSPSNKVTEKGKDVELRCDPISGHTALYWYRQSLGQGLEFLIYFQGNSAPDKSGLPSDRFSAERTGGSVSTLTIQRTQQEDSAVYLCASSLARDRVNTEAFFGQGTRLTVV.

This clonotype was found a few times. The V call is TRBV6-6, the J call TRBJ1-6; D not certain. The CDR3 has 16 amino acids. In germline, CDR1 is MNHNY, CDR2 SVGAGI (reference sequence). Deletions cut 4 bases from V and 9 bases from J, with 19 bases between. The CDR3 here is CASSSPPGSYGSPLHF. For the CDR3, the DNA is TGTGCCAGCAGTTCCCCTCCGGGGAGCTATGGTTCACCCCTCCACTTT.

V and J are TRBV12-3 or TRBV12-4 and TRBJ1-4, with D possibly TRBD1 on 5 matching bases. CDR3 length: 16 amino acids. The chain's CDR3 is CASGNLMTATNEKLFF. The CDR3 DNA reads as TGTGCTAGTGGTAACCTCATGACAGCAACTAATGAAAAACTGTTTTTT.

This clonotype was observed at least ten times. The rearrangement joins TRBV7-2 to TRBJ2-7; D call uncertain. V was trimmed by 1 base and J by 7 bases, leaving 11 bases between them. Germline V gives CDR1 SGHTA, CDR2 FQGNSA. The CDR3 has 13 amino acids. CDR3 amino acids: CASSLDPMGEQYF. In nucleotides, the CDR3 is TGTGCCAGCAGCTTAGACCCCATGGGGGAGCAGTACTTC.

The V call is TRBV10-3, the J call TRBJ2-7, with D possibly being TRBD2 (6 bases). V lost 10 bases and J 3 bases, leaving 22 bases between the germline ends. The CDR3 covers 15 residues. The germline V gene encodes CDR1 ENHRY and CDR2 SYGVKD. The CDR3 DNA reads TGTGCCAGCATTTTCGGACTGGGGGGAAGCTACGAGCAGTACTTC. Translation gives CASIFGLGGSYEQYF.

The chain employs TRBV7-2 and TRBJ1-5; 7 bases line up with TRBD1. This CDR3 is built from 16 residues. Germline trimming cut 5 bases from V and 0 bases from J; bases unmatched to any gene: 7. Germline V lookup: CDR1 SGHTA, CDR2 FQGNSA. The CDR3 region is CASSQGQAYSNQPQHF. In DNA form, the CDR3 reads TGTGCCAGCAGCCAAGGACAGGCTTATAGCAATCAGCCCCAGCATTTT.

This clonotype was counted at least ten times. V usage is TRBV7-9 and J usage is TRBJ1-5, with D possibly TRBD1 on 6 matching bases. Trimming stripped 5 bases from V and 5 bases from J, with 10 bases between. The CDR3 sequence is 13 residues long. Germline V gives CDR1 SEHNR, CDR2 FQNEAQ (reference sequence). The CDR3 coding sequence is TGTGCCAGCAGCGGCGGGACATATCAGCCCCAGCATTTT. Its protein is CASSGGTYQPQHF.

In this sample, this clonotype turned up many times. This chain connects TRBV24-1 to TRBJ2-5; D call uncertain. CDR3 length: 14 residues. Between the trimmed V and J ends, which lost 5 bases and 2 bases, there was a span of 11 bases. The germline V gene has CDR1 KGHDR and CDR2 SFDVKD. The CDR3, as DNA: TGTGCCACCAGTGGTACCGTTGGTCAAGAGACCCAGTACTTC. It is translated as CATSGTVGQETQYF.

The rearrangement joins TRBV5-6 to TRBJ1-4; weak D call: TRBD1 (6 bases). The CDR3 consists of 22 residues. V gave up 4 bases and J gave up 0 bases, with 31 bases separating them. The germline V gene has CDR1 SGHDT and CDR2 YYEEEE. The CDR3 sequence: CASSPTSDGTRPTSATNEKLFF. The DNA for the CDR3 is TGTGCCAGCAGCCCGACCTCGGACGGGACACGGCCCACTTCGGCAACTAATGAAAAACTGTTTTTT. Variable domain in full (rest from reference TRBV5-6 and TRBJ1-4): DAGVTQSPTHLIKTRGQQVTLRCSPKSGHDTVSWYQQALGQGPQFIFQYYEEEERQRGNFPDRFSGHQFPNYSSELNVNALLLGDSALYLCASSPTSDGTRPTSATNEKLFFGSGTQLSVL.

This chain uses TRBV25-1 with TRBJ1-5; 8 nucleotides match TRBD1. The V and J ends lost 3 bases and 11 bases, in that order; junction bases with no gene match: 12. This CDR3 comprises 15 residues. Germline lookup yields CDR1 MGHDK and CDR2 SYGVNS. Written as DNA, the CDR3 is TGTGCCAGCAGTGATTCCTCATACAGGGGGTCGGCCCAGCATTTT. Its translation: CASSDSSYRGSAQHF.

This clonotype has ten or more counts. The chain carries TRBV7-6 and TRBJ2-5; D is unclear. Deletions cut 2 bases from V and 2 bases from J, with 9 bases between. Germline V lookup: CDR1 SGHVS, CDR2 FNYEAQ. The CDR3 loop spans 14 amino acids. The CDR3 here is CASSLQTSQETQYF. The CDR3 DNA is TGTGCCAGCAGCTTACAGACCTCACAAGAGACCCAGTACTTC.

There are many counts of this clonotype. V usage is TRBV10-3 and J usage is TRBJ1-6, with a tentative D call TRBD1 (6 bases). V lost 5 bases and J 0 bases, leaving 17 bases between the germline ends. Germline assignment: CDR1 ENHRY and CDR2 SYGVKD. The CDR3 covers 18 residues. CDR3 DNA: TGTGCCATCAGTCCGAGACAGGACATCAGCTCCTATAATTCACCCCTCCACTTT. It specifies CAISPRQDISSYNSPLHF.

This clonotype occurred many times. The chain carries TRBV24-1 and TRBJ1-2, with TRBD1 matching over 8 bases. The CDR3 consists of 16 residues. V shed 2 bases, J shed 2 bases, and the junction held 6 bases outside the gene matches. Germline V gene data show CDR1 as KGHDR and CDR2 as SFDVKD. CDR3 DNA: TGTGCCACCAGTGATTCCGGACAGGGACCCAACTATGGCTACACCTTC. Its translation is CATSDSGQGPNYGYTF.